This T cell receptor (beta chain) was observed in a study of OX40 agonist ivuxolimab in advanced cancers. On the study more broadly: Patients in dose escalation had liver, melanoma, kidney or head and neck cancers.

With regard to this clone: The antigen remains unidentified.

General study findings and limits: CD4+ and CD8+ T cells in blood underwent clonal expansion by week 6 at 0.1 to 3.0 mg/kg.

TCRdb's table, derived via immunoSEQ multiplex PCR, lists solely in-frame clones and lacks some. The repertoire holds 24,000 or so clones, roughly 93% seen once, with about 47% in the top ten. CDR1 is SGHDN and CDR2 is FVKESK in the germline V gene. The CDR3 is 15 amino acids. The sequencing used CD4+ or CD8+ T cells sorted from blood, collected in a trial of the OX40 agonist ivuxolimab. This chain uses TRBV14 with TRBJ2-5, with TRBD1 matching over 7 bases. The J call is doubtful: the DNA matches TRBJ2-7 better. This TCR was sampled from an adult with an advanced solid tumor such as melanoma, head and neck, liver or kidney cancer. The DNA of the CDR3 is TGTGCCAGCAGCCAAACGACAGGGCTCTCCTACGAGCAGTACTTC. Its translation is CASSQTTGLSYEQYF.